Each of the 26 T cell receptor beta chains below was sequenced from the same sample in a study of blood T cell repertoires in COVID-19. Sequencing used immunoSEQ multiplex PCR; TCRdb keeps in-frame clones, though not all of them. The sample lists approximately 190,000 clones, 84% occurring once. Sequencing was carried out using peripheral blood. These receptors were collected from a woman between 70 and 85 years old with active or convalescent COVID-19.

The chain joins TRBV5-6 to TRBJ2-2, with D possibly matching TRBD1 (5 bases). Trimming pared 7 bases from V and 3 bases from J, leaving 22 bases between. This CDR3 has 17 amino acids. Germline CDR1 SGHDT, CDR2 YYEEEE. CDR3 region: CASHRYLGFRDTGELFF. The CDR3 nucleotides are TGTGCCAGCCACAGGTACTTAGGATTCCGGGACACCGGGGAGCTGTTTTTT.

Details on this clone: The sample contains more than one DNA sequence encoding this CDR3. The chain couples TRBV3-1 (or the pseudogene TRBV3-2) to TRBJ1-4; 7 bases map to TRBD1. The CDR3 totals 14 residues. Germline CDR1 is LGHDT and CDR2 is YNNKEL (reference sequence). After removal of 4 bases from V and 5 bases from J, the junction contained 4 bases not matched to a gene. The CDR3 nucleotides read TGTGCCAGCAGCCCTGACAGGGCCAATGAAAAACTGTTTTTT. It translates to CASSPDRANEKLFF.

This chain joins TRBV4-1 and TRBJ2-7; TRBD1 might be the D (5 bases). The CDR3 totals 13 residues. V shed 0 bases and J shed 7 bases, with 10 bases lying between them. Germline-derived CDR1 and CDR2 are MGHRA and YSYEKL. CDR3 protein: CASSQETAREQYF. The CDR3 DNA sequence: TGCGCCAGCAGCCAAGAGACAGCGAGGGAGCAGTACTTC.

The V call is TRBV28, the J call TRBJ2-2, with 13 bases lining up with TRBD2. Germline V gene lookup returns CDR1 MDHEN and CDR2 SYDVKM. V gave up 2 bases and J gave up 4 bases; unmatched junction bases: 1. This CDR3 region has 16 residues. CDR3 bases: TGTGCCAGCAGTTTAAGGACTAGCGGGGGCACCGGGGAGCTGTTTTTT. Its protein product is CASSLRTSGGTGELFF.

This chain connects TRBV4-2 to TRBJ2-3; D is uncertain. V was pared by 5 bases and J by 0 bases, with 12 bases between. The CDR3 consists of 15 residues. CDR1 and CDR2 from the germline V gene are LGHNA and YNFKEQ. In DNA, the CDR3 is TGTGCCAGCAGCATTGATTCAGCGAGCACAGATACGCAGTATTTT. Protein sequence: CASSIDSASTDTQYF.

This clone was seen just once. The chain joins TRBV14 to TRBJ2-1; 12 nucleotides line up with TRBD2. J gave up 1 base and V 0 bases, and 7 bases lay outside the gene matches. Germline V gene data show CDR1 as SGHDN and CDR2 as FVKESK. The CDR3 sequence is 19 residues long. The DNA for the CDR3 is TGTGCCAGCAGCCAAGATAGGCTAGCGGGAGGGAGATCCTACAATGAGCAGTTCTTC. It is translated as CASSQDRLAGGRSYNEQFF.

This CDR3 reads CASSPLRRQEQFF. The CDR3 DNA sequence: TGTGCCAGCAGTCCCCTGAGGAGACAGGAGCAGTTCTTC. The chain employs TRBV3-1 (or the pseudogene TRBV3-2) and TRBJ2-1; the D gene is possibly TRBD1 (5 bases). The CDR3 spans 13 residues. Germline assignment: CDR1 LGHDT and CDR2 YNNKEL (reference sequence). V was pared by 6 bases and J by 10 bases, with 16 bases between.

The CDR3 reads CASSQVPFTGELFF. CDR3 nucleotides: TGTGCCAGCAGCCAAGTTCCGTTCACCGGGGAGCTGTTTTTT. The chain couples TRBV3-1 (or the pseudogene TRBV3-2) to TRBJ2-2, with D uncertain. V lost 1 base, J lost 4 bases, and 7 bases lay in between. CDR3 length equals 14 residues. In germline, CDR1 is LGHDT, CDR2 YNNKEL (reference sequence).

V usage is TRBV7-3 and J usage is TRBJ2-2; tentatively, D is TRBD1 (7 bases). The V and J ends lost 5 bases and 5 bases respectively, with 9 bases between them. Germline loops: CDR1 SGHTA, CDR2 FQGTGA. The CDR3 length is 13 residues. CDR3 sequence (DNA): TGTGCCAGCAGCCCAGGGGGGACCGGGGAGCTGTTTTTT. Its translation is CASSPGGTGELFF.

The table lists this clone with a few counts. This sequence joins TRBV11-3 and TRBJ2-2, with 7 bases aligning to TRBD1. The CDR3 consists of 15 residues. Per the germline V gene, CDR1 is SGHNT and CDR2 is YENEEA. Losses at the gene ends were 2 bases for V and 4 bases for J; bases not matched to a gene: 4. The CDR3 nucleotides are TGTGCCAGCAGCTTAAACAGGGGATCCACCGGGGAGCTGTTTTTT. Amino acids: CASSLNRGSTGELFF. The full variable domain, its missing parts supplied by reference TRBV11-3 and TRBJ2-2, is EAGVVQSPRYKIIEKKQPVAFWCNPISGHNTLYWYLQNLGQGPELLIRYENEEAVDDSQLPKDRFSAERLKGVDSTLKIQPAELGDSAVYLCASSLNRGSTGELFFGEGSRLTVL.

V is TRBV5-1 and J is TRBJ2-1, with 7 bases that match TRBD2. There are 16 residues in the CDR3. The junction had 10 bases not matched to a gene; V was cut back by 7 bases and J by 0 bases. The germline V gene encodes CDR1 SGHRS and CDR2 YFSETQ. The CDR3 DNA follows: TGCGCCAGCCAACCCGTAGCGGGCAGCTCCTACAATGAGCAGTTCTTC. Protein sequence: CASQPVAGSSYNEQFF.

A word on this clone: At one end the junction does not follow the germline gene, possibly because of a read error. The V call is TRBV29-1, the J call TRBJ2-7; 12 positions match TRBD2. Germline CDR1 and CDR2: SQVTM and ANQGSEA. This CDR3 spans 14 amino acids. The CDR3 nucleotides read TGCAGCGTAAAGACTAGCGGGAGCTCCTACAAGCAGTACTTC. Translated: CSVKTSGSSYKQYF.

The CDR3 region has the DNA TGTGCCAGCAGTGAATCTCCTAGCGGAGACACCGGGGAGCTGTTTTTT. Translation: CASSESPSGDTGELFF. This rearrangement joins TRBV6-1 to TRBJ2-2, with TRBD2 identical over 7 bases. The CDR3 runs to 16 residues. The junction had 6 bases not matched to a gene; V was cut back by 2 bases and J by 3 bases. The V gene's germline CDR1 is MNHNS and CDR2 SASEGT.

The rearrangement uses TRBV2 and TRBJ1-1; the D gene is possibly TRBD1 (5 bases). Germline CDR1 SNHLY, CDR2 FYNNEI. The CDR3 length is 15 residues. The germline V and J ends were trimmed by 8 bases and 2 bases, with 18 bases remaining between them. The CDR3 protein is CASGGQGVGNTEAFF. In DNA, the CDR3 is TGTGCCAGCGGAGGGCAGGGAGTGGGAAACACTGAAGCTTTCTTT.

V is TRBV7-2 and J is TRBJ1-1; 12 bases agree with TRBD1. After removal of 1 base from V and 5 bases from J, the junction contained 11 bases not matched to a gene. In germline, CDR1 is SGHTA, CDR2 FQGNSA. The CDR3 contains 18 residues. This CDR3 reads CASSLGGAGQGARTEAFF. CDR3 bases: TGTGCCAGCAGCTTAGGGGGCGCGGGACAGGGGGCGAGAACTGAAGCTTTCTTT.

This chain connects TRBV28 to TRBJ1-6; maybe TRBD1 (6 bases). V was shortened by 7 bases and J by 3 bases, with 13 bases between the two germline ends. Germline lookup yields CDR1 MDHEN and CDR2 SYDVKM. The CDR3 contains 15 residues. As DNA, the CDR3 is TGTGCCAGCACCCCCGACAGGTTCTATAATTCACCCCTCCACTTT. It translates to CASTPDRFYNSPLHF.

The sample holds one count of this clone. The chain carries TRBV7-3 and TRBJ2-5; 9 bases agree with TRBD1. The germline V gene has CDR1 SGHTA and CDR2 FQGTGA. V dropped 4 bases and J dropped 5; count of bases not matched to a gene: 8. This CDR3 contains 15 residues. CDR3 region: CASSSNRGPAETQYF. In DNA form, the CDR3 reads TGTGCCAGCAGCTCCAACAGGGGGCCGGCGGAGACCCAGTACTTC.

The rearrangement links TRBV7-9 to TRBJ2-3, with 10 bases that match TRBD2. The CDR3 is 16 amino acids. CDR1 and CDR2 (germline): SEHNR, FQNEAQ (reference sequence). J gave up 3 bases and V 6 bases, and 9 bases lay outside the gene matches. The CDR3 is CASRPASGSLTDTQYF. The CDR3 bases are TGTGCCAGCAGACCAGCTAGCGGGAGTTTAACAGATACGCAGTATTTT.

The DNA of the CDR3 is TGTGCCACCAGTGATTACGGAGAGACCCAGTACTTC. Translation gives CATSDYGETQYF. The J gene is TRBJ2-5, the V gene TRBV24-1, with D unclear. V was cut by 2 bases and J by 4 bases, with 4 bases left in between. The CDR3 is 12 residues long. Germline V gives CDR1 KGHDR, CDR2 SFDVKD.

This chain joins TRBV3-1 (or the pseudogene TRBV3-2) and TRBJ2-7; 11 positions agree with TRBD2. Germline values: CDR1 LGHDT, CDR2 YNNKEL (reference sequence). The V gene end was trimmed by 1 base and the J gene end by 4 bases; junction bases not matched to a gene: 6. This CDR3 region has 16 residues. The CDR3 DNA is TGTGCCAGCAGCCAAGGGGGGCTAGCGGGAGGATACGAGCAGTACTTC. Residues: CASSQGGLAGGYEQYF.

CDR3 nucleotide sequence: TGTGCCAGCTCACCGGGCATAGATAGCAATCAGCCCCAGCATTTT. It yields the protein CASSPGIDSNQPQHF. The chain couples TRBV18 to TRBJ1-5; D is unclear. V shed 3 bases and J shed 0 bases, with 9 bases lying between them. The CDR3 spans 15 residues. Germline CDR1 reads KGHSH; CDR2 reads LQKENI.

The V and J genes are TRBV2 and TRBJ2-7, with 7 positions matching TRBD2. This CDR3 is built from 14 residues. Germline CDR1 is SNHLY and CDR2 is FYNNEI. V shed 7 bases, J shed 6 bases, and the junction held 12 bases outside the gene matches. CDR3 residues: CASKREGGFGEQYF. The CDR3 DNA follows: TGTGCCAGCAAAAGGGAGGGAGGTTTTGGCGAGCAGTACTTC. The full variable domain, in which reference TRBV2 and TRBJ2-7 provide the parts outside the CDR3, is EPEVTQTPSHQVTQMGQEVILRCVPISNHLYFYWYRQILGQKVEFLVSFYNNEISEKSEIFDDQFSVERPDGSNFTLKIRSTKLEDSAMYFCASKREGGFGEQYFGPGTRLTVT.

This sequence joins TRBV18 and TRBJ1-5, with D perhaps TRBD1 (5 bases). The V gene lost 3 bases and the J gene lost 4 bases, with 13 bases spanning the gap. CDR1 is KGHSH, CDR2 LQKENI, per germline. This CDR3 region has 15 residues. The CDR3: CASSPTQGRNQPQHF. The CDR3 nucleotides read TGTGCCAGCTCACCTACGCAGGGAAGGAATCAGCCCCAGCATTTT.

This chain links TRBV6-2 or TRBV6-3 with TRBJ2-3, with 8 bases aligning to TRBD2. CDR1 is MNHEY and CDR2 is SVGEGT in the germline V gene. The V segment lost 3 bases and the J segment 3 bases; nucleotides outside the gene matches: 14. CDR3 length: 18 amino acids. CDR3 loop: CASSYIMAGTRGTDTQYF. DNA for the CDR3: TGTGCCAGCAGTTATATAATGGCCGGGACTAGAGGAACAGATACGCAGTATTTT.

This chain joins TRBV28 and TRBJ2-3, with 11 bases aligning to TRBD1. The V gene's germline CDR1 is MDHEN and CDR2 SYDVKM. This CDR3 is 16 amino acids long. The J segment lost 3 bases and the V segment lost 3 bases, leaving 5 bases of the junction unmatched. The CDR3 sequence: CASSLRDRGYTDTQYF. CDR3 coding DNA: TGTGCCAGCAGTTTGCGGGACAGGGGGTATACAGATACGCAGTATTTT.

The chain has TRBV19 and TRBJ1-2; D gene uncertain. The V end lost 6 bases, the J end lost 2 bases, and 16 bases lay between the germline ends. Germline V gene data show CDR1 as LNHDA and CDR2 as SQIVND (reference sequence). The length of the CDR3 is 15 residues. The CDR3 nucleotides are TGTGCCAGTAGATCTCATCCTGACAAGAACTATGGCTACACCTTC. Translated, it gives CASRSHPDKNYGYTF.